This TCR beta chain was recorded in a study of blood T cell repertoires in COVID-19. Study summary: Acute and convalescent COVID-19 samples came from the United States, Italy and Spain. T cells, B-cell-depleted T cells, or PBMCs provided the cDNA or gDNA that served as material.

Germline CDR1 SGHRS, CDR2 YFSETQ. This CDR3 contains 15 residues. The junction had 5 bases not matched to a gene; V was cut back by 0 bases and J by 7 bases. This clone was seen once. Data came from immunoSEQ multiplex PCR; TCRdb stores just in-frame clones and leaves some out. Of about 65,000 clones listed, approximately 93% are singletons. This chain connects TRBV5-1 to TRBJ1-2; 11 bases match TRBD1. The sequenced sample was peripheral blood. The receptor's source is a man aged 65 to 85 with active COVID-19. The CDR3 DNA reads TGCGCCAGCAGCTTGGTGGGACAGGGGGAGCGTGGCTACACCTTC. Amino acids: CASSLVGQGERGYTF.